The clone carrying this T cell receptor (beta chain) occurred a few times. These data are taken from a study of T-cell memory formation after mild COVID-19. About the research overall: Largely, the TCR clusters proved donor specific.

With constant-segment primers, 5'RACE yielded cDNA libraries of TCR alpha and TCR beta that carried sample barcodes and UMIs. TCRdb recomputed calls from the 5' RACE reads with MiXCR, one row per CDR3 protein. This table has about 270,000 distinct CDR3 sequences, 15% to 20% appearing once. The germline gives CDR1 SGHTA, CDR2 FQGNSA. The CDR3 is 13 residues long. V lost 6 bases and J lost 4; bases outside the gene matches: 3. This chain connects TRBV7-2 to TRBJ2-5, with 9 bases aligning to TRBD1. This sequence was found in a young man who had mild COVID-19 (a few samples of this study predate the infection). Cell type and time point are not known. Sequencing was performed on PBMCs or a T cell subset sorted from them (not recorded which). The CDR3 DNA reads TGTGCCAGCAGGACACAGGGGGCAGAGACCCAGTACTTC. Amino acid sequence: CASRTQGAETQYF.